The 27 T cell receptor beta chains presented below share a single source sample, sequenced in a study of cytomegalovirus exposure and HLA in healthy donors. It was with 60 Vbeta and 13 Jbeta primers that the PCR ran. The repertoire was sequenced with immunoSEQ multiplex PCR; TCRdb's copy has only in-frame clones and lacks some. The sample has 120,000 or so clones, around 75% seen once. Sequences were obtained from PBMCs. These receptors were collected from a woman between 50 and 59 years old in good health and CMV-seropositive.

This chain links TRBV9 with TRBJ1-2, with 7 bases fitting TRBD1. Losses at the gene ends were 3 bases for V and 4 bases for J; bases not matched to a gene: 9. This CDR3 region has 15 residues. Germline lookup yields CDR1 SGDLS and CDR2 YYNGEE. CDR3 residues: CASSGRDSRIYGYTF. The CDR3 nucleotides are TGTGCCAGCAGCGGGCGGGACAGTCGGATCTATGGCTACACCTTC.

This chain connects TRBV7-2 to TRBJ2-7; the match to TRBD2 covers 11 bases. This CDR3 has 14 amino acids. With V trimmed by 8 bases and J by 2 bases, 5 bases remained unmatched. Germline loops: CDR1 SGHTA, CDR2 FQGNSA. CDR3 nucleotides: TGTGCCAGCTCCAGACTAGCGGGGACCTACGAGCAGTACTTC. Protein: CASSRLAGTYEQYF.

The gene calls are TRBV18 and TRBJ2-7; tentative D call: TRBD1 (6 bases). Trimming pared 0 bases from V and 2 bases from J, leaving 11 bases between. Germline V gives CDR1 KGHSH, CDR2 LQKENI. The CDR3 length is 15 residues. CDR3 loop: CASSPPNRVAYEQYF. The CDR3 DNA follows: TGTGCCAGCTCACCACCGAACAGGGTAGCCTACGAGCAGTACTTC.

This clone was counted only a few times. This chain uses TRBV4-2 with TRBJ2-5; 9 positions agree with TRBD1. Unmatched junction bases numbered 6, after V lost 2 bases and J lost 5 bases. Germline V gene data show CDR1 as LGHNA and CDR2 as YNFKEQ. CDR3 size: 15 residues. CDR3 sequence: CASSQNRDRAETQYF. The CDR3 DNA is TGTGCCAGCAGCCAAAACCGGGACAGGGCGGAGACCCAGTACTTC.

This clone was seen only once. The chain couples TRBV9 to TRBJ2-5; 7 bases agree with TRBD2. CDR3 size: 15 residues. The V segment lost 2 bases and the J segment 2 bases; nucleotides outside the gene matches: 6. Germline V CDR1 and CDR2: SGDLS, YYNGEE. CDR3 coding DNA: TGTGCCAGCAGCGTTCGGGGGGATGGACAAGAGACCCAGTACTTC. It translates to CASSVRGDGQETQYF.

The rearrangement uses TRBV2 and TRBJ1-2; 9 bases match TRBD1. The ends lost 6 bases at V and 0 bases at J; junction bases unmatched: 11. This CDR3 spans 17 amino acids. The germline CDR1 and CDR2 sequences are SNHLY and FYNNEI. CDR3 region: CASSLQGAIRSNYGYTF. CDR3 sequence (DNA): TGTGCCAGCAGCCTACAGGGGGCGATACGCTCTAACTATGGCTACACCTTC.

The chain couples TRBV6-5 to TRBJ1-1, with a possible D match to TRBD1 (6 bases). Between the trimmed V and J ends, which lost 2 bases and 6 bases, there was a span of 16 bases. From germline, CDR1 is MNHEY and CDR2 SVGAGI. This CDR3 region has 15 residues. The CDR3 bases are TGTGCCAGCAGTTACCGGAGGACAGCCCTCGCTGAAGCTTTCTTT. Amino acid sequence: CASSYRRTALAEAFF.

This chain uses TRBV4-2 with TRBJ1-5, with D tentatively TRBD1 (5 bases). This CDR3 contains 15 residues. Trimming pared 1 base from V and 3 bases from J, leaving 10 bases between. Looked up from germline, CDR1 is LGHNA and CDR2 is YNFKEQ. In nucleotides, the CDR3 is TGTGCCAGCAGCCAAGGACAGTTCCACAATCAGCCCCAGCATTTT. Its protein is CASSQGQFHNQPQHF.

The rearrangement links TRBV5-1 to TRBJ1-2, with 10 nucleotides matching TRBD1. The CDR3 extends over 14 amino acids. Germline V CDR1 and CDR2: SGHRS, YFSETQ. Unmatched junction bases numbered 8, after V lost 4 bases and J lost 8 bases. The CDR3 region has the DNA TGCGCCAGCAGCCGGGGACAGGGGATTAAAGGCTACACCTTC. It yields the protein CASSRGQGIKGYTF.

The CDR3 loop is CASSLSPGQVSRGTDTQYF. The CDR3 DNA is TGCGCCAGCAGCTTGTCCCCCGGACAGGTCAGCAGAGGGACAGATACGCAGTATTTT. The genes are TRBV5-1 and TRBJ2-3; 7 bases are a match to TRBD1. J gave up 3 bases and V 1 base, and 17 bases lay outside the gene matches. From germline, CDR1 is SGHRS and CDR2 YFSETQ. The CDR3 is 19 residues long.

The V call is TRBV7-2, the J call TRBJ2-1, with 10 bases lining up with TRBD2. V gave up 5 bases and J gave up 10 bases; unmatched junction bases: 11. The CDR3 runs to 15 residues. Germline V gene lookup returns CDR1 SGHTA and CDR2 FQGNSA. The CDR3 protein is CASSPGLAEGVEQFF. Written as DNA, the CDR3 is TGTGCCAGCAGCCCCGGACTAGCGGAGGGGGTCGAGCAGTTCTTC. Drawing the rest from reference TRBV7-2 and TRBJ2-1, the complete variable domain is GAGVSQSPSNKVTEKGKDVELRCDPISGHTALYWYRQSLGQGLEFLIYFQGNSAPDKSGLPSDRFSAERTGGSVSTLTIQRTQQEDSAVYLCASSPGLAEGVEQFFGPGTRLTVL.

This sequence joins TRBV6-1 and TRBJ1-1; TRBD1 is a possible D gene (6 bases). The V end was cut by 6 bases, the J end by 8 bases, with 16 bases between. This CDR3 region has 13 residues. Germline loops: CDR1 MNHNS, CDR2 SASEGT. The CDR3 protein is CASRATGPVEAFF. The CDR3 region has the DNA TGTGCCAGCAGGGCGACAGGCCCTGTCGAAGCTTTCTTT.

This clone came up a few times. CDR3 protein: CSTSGSLQETQYF. The CDR3 bases are TGCAGCACCAGCGGGAGCTTACAAGAGACCCAGTACTTC. The rearrangement links TRBV29-1 to TRBJ2-5; 8 bases are shared with TRBD2. V gave up 8 bases and J gave up 2 bases; unmatched junction bases: 7. There are 13 residues in the CDR3. Germline assignment: CDR1 SQVTM and CDR2 ANQGSEA.

CDR3 sequence: CSADRANTEAFF. The DNA of the CDR3 is TGCAGCGCTGACAGGGCGAACACTGAAGCTTTCTTT. The chain combines TRBV29-1 with TRBJ1-1; 7 positions match TRBD1. The trim removed 7 bases at V and 1 base at J, leaving 3 bases unmatched. The CDR3 length is 12 residues. The germline gives CDR1 SQVTM, CDR2 ANQGSEA. The full variable domain, rest sourced from reference TRBV29-1 and TRBJ1-1, is SAVISQKPSRDICQRGTSLTIQCQVDSQVTMMFWYRQQPGQSLTLIATANQGSEATYESGFVIDKFPISRPNLTFSTLTVSNMSPEDSSIYLCSADRANTEAFFGQGTRLTVV.

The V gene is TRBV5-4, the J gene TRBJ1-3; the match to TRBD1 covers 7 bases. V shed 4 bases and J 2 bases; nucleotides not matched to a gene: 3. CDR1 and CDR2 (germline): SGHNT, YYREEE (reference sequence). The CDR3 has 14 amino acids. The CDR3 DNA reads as TGTGCCAGCAGCCAGGGGGTGGCTGGAAACACCATATATTTT. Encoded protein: CASSQGVAGNTIYF.

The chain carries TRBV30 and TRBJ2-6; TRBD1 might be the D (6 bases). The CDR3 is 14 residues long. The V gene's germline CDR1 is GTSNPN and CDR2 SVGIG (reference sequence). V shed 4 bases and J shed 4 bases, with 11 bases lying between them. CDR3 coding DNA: TGTGCCTGGACCACAGGGACCGGGGCCAACGTCCTGACTTTC. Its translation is CAWTTGTGANVLTF.

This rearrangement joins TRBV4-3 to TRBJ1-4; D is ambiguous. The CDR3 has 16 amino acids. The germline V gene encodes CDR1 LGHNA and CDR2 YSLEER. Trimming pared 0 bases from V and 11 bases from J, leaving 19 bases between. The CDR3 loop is CASSQDPSRSRVKLFF. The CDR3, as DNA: TGCGCCAGCAGCCAAGATCCTAGCCGGTCGCGGGTCAAACTGTTTTTT.

CDR3 DNA sequence: TGTGCCTCGAAAAGCGGGAGCTCCTACAATGAGCAGTTCTTC. This gives the protein CASKSGSSYNEQFF. The chain recombines TRBV15 with TRBJ2-1; TRBD2 aligns across 8 bases. With 11 bases clipped from V and 0 bases from J, the junction kept 6 bases outside the gene matches. The length of the CDR3 is 14 residues. CDR1 LNHNV and CDR2 YYDKDF come from the germline V gene (reference sequence). Full variable domain (remainder filled in from reference TRBV15 and TRBJ2-1): DAMVIQNPRYQVTQFGKPVTLSCSQTLNHNVMYWYQQKSSQAPKLLFHYYDKDFNNEADTPDNFQSRRPNTSFCFLDIRSPGLGDTAMYLCASKSGSSYNEQFFGPGTRLTVL.

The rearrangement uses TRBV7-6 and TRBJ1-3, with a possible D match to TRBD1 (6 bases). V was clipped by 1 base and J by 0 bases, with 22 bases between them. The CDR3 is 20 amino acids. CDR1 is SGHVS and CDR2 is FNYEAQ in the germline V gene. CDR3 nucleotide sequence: TGTGCCAGCAGCTTAGTTAAGACGGAGTTTGGACAGCACTCTGGAAACACCATATATTTT. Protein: CASSLVKTEFGQHSGNTIYF.

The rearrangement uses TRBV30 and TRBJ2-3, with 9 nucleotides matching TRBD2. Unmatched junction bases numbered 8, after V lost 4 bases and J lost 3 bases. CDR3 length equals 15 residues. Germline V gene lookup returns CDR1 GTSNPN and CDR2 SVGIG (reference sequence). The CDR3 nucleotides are TGTGCCTGGAACAAAGCGGGGGGAGGGACAGATACGCAGTATTTT. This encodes CAWNKAGGGTDTQYF.

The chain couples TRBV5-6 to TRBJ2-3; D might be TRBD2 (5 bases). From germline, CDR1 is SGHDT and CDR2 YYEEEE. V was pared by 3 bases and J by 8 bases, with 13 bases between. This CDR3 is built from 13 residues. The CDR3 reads CASSSFQLGTQYF. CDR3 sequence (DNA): TGTGCCAGCAGCTCCTTCCAACTAGGTACGCAGTATTTT.

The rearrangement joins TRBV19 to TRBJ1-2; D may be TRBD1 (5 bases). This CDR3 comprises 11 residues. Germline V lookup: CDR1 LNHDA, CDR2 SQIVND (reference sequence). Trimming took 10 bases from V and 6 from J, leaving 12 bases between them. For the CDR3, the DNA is TGTGCCATTGCGGGGGTGAATGGCTACACCTTC. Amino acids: CAIAGVNGYTF.

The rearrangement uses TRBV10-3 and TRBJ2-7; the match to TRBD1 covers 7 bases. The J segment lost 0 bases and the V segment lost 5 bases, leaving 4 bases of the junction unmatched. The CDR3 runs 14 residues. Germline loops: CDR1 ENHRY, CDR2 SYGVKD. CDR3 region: CAISSGTVSYEQYF. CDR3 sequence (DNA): TGTGCCATCAGTTCCGGGACAGTCTCCTACGAGCAGTACTTC.

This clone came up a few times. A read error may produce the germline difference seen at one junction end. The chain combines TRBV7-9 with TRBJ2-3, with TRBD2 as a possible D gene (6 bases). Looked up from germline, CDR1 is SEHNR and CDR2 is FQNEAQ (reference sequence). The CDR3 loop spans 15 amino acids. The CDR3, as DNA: TGTTCCAGCAGCCAGCGCGAGGAGGGGACAGATACGCAGTATTTT. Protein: CSSSQREEGTDTQYF.

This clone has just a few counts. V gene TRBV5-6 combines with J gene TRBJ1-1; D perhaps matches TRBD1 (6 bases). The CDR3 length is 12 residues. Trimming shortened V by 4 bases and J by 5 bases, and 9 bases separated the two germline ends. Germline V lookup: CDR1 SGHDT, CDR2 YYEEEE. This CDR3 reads CASSPGETEAFF. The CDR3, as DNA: TGTGCCAGCAGCCCAGGGGAAACTGAAGCTTTCTTT.

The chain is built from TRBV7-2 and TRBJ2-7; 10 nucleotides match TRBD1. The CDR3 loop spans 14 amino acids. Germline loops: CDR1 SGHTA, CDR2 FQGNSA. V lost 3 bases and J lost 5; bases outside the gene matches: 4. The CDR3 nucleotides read TGTGCCAGCAGCTTCGACAGGGGGCTGGACGAGCAGTACTTC. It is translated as CASSFDRGLDEQYF.

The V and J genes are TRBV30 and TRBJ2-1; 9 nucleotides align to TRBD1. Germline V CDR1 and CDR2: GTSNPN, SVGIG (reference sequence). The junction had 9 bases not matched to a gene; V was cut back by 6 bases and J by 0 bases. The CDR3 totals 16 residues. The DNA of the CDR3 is TGTGCCTGCACAGTTAGGACAGGGGACTCCTACAATGAGCAGTTCTTC. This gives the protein CACTVRTGDSYNEQFF.